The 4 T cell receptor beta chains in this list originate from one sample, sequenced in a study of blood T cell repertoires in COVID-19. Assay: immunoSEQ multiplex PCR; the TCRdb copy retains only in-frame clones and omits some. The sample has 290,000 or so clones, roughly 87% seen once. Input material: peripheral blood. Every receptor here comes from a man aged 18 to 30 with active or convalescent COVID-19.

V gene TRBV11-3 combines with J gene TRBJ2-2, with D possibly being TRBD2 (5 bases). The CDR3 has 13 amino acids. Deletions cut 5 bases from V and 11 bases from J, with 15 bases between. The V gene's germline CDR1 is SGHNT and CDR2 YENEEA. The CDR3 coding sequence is TGTGCCAGCAGCGCCCTGATATCGGGAGAGCTGTTTTTT. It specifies CASSALISGELFF.

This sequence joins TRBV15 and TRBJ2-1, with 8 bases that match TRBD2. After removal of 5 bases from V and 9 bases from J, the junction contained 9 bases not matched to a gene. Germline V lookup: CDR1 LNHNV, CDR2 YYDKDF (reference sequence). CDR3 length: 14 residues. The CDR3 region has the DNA TGTGCCACCAGCTCGAGGAGCGGGGGTATTGAGCAGTTCTTC. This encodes CATSSRSGGIEQFF.

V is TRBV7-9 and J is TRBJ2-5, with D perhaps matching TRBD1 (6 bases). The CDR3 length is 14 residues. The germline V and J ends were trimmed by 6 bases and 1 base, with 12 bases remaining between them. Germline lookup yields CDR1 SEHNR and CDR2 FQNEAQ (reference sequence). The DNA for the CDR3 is TGTGCCAGCAGTTTCTCGACAGGCCAAGAGACCCAGTACTTC. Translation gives CASSFSTGQETQYF.

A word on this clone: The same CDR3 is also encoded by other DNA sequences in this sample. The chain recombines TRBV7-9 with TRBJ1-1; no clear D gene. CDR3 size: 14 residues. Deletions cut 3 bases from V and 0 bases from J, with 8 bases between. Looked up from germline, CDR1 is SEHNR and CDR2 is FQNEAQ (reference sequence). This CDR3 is CASSLGGMNTEAFF. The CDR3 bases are TGTGCCAGCAGCTTGGGCGGGATGAACACTGAAGCTTTCTTT.